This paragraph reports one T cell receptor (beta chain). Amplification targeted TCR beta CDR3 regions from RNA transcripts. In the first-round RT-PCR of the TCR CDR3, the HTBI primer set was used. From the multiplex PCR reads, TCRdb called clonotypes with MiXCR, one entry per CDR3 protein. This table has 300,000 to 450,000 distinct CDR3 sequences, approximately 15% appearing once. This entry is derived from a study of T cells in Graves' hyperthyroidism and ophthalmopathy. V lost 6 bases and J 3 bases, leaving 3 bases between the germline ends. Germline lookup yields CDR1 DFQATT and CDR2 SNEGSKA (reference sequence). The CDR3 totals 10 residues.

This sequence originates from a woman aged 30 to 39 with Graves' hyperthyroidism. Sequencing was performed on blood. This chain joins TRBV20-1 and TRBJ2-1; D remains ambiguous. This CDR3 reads CSAGYNEQFF. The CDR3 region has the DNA TGCAGTGCCGGCTACAATGAGCAGTTCTTC.